The T cell receptor beta chain described here comes from a study of persistence of HIV-infected CD4 T cells. About the research overall: CD4+ T cells responding to CMV or HIV-1 Gag were isolated.

The libraries were made with immunoSEQ version 4 in survey mode. The table came from immunoSEQ multiplex PCR; TCRdb's copy has only in-frame clones and leaves some out. The sample contains more than 30,000 clones, approximately 85% of which appear only once. Worth noting for this clone: The antigen remains unidentified.

An overlapping HIV-1 Gag peptide pool stimulated these cells at roughly 1 ug/peptide/mL. Memory cells lacking CD40L and CD69 with high CD45RO were sorted. Before stimulation, PBMCs underwent CD8+ T cell depletion. V was clipped by 0 bases and J by 2 bases, with 7 bases between them. The V gene's germline CDR1 is MGHRA and CDR2 YSYEKL. The CDR3 is 14 residues long. The sequence derives from an adult with HIV. The donor label of this sample is uncertain. The chain uses TRBV4-1 and TRBJ1-2; D not resolved. The sequencing here drew on cultured CD4+ T cells from PBMCs, taken from a patient who received antiretroviral therapy. The CDR3 bases are TGCGCCAGCAGCCAAGATTTCAGGAACTATGGCTACACCTTC. This translates into CASSQDFRNYGYTF.